Sequencing of this T cell receptor (beta chain) was carried out in a study of early T cells in non-severe SARS-CoV-2 infection. Study overall: Investigators sequenced bulk RNA drawn from unsorted whole blood, and chains remained unpaired.

Tagging with unique molecular identifiers was applied to individual cDNA molecules. TCRdb itself ran the 5' RACE reads through MiXCR, one entry per CDR3 protein. Among about 80,000 distinct CDR3 sequences, less than 15% were seen once, and the ten largest hold roughly a sixth. In regard to this clonotype: Its antigen is not identified.

Per germline, CDR1 LGHDT and CDR2 YNNKEL (reference sequence). The CDR3 extends over 15 amino acids. Trimming shortened V by 4 bases and J by 8 bases, and 20 bases separated the two germline ends. Study-wide results and limits: The study's VDJdb matching favored anti-spike CD8 responses and missed private and CD4 specificities.

The receptor was isolated from an adult who was a healthcare worker with PCR-confirmed SARS-CoV-2 infection or an uninfected control (not recorded which). The donor label of this sample is uncertain. The starting material was whole blood, obtained at baseline. This rearrangement joins TRBV3-1 to TRBJ1-1, with D perhaps matching TRBD1 (5 bases). CDR3 sequence reads: CASSPTAGTVTEAFF. Written as DNA, the CDR3 is TGTGCCAGCAGCCCGACTGCCGGGACGGTAACAGAAGCTTTCTTT.